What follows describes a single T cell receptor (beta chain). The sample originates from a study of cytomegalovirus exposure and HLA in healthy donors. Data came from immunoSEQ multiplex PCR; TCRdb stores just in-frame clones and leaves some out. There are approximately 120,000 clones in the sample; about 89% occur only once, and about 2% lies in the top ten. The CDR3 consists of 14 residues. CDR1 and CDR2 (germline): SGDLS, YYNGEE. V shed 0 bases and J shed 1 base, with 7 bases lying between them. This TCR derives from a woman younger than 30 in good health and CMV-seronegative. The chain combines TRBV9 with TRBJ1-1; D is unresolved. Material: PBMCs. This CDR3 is CASSVDGGNTEAFF. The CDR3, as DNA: TGTGCCAGCAGCGTAGATGGAGGGAACACTGAAGCTTTCTTT.